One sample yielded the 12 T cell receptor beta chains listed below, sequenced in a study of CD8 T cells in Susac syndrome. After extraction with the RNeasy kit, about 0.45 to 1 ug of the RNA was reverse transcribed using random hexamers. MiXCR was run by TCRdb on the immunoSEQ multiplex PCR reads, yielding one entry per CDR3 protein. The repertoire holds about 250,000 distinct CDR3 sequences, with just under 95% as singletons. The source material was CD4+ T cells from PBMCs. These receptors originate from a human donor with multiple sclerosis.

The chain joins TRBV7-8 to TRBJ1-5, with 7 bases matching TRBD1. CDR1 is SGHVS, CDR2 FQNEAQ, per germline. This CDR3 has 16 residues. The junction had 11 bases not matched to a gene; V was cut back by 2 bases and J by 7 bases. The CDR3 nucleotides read TGTGCCAGCAGCTTAAGACCCCAGGGGGGGATGCAGCCCCAGCATTTT. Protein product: CASSLRPQGGMQPQHF.

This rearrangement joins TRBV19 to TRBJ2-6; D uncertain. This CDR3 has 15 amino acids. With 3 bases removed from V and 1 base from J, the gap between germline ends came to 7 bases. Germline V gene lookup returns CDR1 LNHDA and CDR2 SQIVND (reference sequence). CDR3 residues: CASSIANSGANVLTF. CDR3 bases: TGTGCCAGTAGTATTGCGAATTCTGGGGCCAACGTCCTGACTTTC.

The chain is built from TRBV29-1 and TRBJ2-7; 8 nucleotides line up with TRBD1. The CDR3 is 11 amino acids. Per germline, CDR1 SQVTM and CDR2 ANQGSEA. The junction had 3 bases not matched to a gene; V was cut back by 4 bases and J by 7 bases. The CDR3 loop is CSVAGGREQYF. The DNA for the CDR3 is TGCAGCGTTGCAGGGGGCCGGGAGCAGTACTTC.

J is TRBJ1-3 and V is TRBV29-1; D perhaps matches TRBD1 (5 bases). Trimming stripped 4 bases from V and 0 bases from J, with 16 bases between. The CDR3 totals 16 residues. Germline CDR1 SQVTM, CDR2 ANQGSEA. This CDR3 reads CSVGGLSGDSGNTIYF. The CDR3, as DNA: TGCAGCGTTGGGGGTTTATCGGGGGACTCTGGAAACACCATATATTTT. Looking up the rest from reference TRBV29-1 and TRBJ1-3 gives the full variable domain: SAVISQKPSRDICQRGTSLTIQCQVDSQVTMMFWYRQQPGQSLTLIATANQGSEATYESGFVIDKFPISRPNLTFSTLTVSNMSPEDSSIYLCSVGGLSGDSGNTIYFGEGSWLTVV.

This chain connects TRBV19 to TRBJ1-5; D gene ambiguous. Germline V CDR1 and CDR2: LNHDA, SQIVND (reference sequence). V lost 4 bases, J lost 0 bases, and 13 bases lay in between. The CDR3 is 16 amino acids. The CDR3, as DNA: TGTGCCAGTAGTAGCGAAGCAAGAAATAGCAATCAGCCCCAGCATTTT. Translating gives CASSSEARNSNQPQHF.

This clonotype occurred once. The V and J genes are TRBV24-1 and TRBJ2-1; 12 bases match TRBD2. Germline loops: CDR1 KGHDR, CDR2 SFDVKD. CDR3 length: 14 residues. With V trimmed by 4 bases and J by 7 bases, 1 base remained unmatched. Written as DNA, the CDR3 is TGTGCCACCAGTGACACTAGCGGGAGGAATGAGCAGTTCTTC. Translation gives CATSDTSGRNEQFF.

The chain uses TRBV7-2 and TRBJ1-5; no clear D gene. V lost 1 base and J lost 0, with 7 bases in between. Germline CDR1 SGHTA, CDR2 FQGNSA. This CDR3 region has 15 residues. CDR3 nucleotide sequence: TGTGCCAGCAGCTTAGGGTCGGTTAGCAATCAGCCCCAGCATTTT. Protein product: CASSLGSVSNQPQHF.

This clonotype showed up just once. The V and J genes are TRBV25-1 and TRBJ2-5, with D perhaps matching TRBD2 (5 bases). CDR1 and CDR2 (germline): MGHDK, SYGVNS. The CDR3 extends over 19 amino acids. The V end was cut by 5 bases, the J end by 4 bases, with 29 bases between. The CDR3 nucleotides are TGTGCCAGCAGTTCCTTTGGTGGTACTTCGCTCGGTCGGGGAGAGACCCAGTACTTC. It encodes CASSSFGGTSLGRGETQYF.

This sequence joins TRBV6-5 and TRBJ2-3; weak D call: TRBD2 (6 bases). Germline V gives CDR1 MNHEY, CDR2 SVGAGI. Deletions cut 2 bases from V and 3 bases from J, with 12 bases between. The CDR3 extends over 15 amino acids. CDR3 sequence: CASSYQGGWTDTQYF. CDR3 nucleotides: TGTGCCAGCAGTTACCAGGGAGGATGGACAGATACGCAGTATTTT.

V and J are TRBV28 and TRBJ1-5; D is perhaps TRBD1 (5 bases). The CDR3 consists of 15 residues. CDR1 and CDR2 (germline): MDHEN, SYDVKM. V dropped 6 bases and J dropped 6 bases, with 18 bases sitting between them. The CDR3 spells CASSKSGGVGQPQHF. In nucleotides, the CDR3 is TGTGCCAGCAGCAAGAGCGGGGGGGTTGGTCAGCCCCAGCATTTT. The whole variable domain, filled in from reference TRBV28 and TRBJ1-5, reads DVKVTQSSRYLVKRTGEKVFLECVQDMDHENMFWYRQDPGLGLRLIYFSYDVKMKEKGDIPEGYSVSREKKERFSLILESASTNQTSMYLCASSKSGGVGQPQHFGDGTRLSIL.

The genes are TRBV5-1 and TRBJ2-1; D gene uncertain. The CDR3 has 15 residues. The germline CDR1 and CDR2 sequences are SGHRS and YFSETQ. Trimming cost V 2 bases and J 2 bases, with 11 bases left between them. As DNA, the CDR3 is TGCGCCAGCAGCTTTCCCCGAGGTGCCTACAATGAGCAGTTCTTC. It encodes CASSFPRGAYNEQFF. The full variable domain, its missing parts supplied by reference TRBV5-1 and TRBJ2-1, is KAGVTQTPRYLIKTRGQQVTLSCSPISGHRSVSWYQQTPGQGLQFLFEYFSETQRNKGNFPGRFSGRQFSNSRSEMNVSTLELGDSALYLCASSFPRGAYNEQFFGPGTRLTVL.

CDR3 in amino acids: CATSDRGTGPYNEQFF. The CDR3 DNA is TGTGCCACCAGTGATCGGGGGACAGGGCCCTACAATGAGCAGTTCTTC. V is TRBV24-1 and J is TRBJ2-1; 9 bases are a match to TRBD1. The V and J ends lost 3 bases and 2 bases, in that order; junction bases with no gene match: 4. The CDR3 is 16 amino acids. Germline V lookup: CDR1 KGHDR, CDR2 SFDVKD.